Reported below is one T cell receptor (beta chain). Repertoires were generated with immunoSEQ multiplex PCR, while TCRdb's copy carries only in-frame clones and drops some. The sample carries around 20,000 clones, roughly 69% recorded once. The V end lost 0 bases, the J end lost 0 bases, and 9 bases lay between the germline ends. The length of the CDR3 is 15 residues. CDR1 SGDLS and CDR2 YYNGEE come from the germline V gene. Patients got ipilimumab 1 mg/kg beginning 14 to 28 days post-transplant. Patients received nivolumab 3 mg/kg at weeks 1, 4, 7, 10, then fortnightly to week 26. The data were obtained in a study of ipilimumab plus nivolumab after autologous stem cell transplantation. Study-wide context: A median of about eight nivolumab and 5 ipilimumab doses were given. The DLBCL cohort had primary refractory and relapsed disease, with 18-month progression-free survival of roughly 86% and 30%.

V is TRBV9 and J is TRBJ1-1, with D hard to call. The source is a male donor with diffuse large B-cell lymphoma. The sequenced sample was PBMCs, obtained in a trial of ipilimumab plus nivolumab as post-transplant consolidation. CDR3 in DNA: TGTGCCAGCAGCGTAGGGTACACCATGAACACTGAAGCTTTCTTT. Amino acids: CASSVGYTMNTEAFF.